The clone carrying this T cell receptor (beta chain) was detected a few times. Its specificity is unknown. These data originate in a study of identical twins. Notes on the study in general: Whereas memory repertoires showed no such difference, abundant cord blood beta clonotypes carried fewer insertions.

Carrying unique molecular identifiers, the cDNA also gained a universal primer site through template switching. From the 5' RACE reads, TCRdb called clonotypes with MiXCR, one entry per CDR3 protein. The sample lists 1.5 million to 2 million distinct CDR3 sequences, under 35% seen once, with approximately 0.25% in the top ten. The sequence derives from a newborn girl in good health. Sequencing was carried out using cord blood.

Here the CDR3 reads CASSEFGTSGSSYNEQFF. The CDR3 nucleotides read TGTGCCAGCAGTGAATTTGGGACTAGCGGGAGCTCCTACAATGAGCAGTTCTTC. The V and J genes are TRBV25-1 and TRBJ2-1; 14 positions agree with TRBD2. The V and J ends lost 1 base and 0 bases, in that order; junction bases with no gene match: 2. The CDR3 covers 18 residues. From germline, CDR1 is MGHDK and CDR2 SYGVNS.